The TCR beta chain under discussion was sequenced for a study of T cells expressing NK-cell markers. TCRdb derives one entry per CDR3 protein from the 5' RACE reads, leaving out DNA. The sample data list fewer than 300,000 distinct CDR3 sequences. Germline CDR1 is DFQATT and CDR2 is SNEGSKA (reference sequence). The CDR3 has 15 amino acids. This receptor was identified in a woman aged 18 to 69 in good health. V gene TRBV20-1 combines with J gene TRBJ1-6. The sequencing input was blood T cells: a sorted CD56 or NKG2C T cell subset, CD4+ or CD8+ T cells, or bulk PBMC T cells (not recorded which). This CDR3 is CSAPKGNRDNSPLHF.